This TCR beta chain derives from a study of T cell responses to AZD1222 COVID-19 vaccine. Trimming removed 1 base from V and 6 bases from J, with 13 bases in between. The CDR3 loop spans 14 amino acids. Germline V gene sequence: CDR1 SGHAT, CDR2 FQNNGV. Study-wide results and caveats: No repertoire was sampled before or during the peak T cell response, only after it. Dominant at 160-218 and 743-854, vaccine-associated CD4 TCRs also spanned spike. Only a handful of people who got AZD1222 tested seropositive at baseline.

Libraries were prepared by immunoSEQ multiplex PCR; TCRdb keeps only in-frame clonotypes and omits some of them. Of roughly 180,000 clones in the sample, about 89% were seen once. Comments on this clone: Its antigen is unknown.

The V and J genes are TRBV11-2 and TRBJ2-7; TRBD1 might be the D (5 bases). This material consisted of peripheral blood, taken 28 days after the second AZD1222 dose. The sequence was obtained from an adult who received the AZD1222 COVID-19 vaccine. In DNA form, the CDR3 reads TGTGCCAGCAGCTTAGTGGCAGGGCCAAGCGAGCAGTACTTC. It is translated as CASSLVAGPSEQYF.